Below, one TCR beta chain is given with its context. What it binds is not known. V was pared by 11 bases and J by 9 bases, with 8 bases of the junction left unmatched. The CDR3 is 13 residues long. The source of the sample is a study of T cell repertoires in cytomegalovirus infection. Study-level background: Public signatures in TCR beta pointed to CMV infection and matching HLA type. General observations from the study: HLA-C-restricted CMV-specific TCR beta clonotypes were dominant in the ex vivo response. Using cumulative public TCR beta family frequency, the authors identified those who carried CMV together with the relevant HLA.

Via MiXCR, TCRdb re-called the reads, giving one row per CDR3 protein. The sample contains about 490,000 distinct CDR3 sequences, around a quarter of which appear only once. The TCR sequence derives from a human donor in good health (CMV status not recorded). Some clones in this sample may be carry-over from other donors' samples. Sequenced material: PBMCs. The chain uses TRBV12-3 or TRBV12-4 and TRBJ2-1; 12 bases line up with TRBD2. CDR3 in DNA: TGTGCCGCTAGCGGGAGGGCCTCCGGTGAGCAGTTCTTC. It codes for CAASGRASGEQFF.